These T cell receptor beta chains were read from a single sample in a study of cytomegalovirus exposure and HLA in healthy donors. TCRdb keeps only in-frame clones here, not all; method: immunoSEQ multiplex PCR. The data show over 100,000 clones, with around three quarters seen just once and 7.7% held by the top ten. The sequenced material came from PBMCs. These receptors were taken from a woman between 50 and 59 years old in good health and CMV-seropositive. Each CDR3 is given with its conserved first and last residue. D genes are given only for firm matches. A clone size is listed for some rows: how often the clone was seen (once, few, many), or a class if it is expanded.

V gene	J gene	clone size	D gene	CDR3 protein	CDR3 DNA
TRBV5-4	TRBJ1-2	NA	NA	CASSLGLQGNGYTF	TGTGCCAGCAGCTTGGGCCTACAGGGTAATGGCTACACCTTC
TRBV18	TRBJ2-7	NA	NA	CASSRGQNYEQYF	TGTGCCAGCTCACGGGGACAAAACTACGAGCAGTACTTC
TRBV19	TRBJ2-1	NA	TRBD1	CASSIDRTGHEQFF	TGTGCCAGTAGTATAGATAGGACAGGACATGAGCAGTTCTTC
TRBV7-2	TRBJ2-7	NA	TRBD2	CASSSTGTSSYEQYF	TGTGCCAGCAGCTCCACCGGGACTAGCAGCTACGAGCAGTACTTC
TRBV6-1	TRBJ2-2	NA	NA	CASSLFRAQAGELFF	TGTGCCAGCAGCCTTTTCAGGGCTCAGGCCGGGGAGCTGTTTTTT
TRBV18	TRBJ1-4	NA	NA	CASSLGQQNEKLFF	TGTGCCAGCTCGCTGGGACAACAGAATGAAAAACTGTTTTTT
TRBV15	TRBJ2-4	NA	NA	CATAWGRLAKNSQYF	TGTGCCACCGCTTGGGGCCGGTTAGCCAAAAACAGTCAGTACTTC
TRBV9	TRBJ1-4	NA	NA	CASTQGATNEKLFF	TGTGCCAGCACCCAGGGTGCAACTAATGAAAAACTGTTTTTT
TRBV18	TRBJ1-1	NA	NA	CASSHPGTLTEAFF	TGTGCCAGCTCACACCCCGGGACATTGACTGAAGCTTTCTTT
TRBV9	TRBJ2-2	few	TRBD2	CASSAGLAGGPGSGELFF	TGTGCCAGCAGCGCCGGACTAGCGGGGGGTCCAGGTTCCGGGGAGCTGTTTTTT
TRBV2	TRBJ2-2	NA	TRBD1	CASTVDRVKSGELFF	TGTGCCAGCACTGTTGACAGGGTGAAGTCCGGGGAGCTGTTTTTT
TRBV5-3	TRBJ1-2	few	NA	CARSSGLPNYGYTF	TGTGCCAGAAGCTCGGGACTCCCCAACTATGGCTACACCTTC
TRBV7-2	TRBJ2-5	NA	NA	CASSLLQETQYF	TGTGCCAGCAGCTTACTACAAGAGACCCAGTACTTC
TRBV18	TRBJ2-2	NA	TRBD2	CASSPLSSGGTYTGELFF	TGTGCCAGCTCACCACTCTCTAGCGGGGGGACCTACACCGGGGAGCTGTTTTTT
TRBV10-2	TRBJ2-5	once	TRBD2	CASSGLAGVAETQYF	TGCGCCAGCAGTGGACTAGCGGGAGTTGCAGAGACCCAGTACTTC
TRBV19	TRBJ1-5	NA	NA	CASSNRGDQPQHF	TGTGCCAGTAGTAACCGGGGGGATCAGCCCCAGCATTTT
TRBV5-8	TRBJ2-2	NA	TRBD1	CASSPWTGETTGELFF	TGTGCCAGCAGCCCCTGGACAGGAGAAACCACCGGGGAGCTGTTTTTT
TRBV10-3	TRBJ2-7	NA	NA	CAISESRQFYEQYF	TGTGCCATCAGTGAGTCGAGACAGTTCTACGAGCAGTACTTC
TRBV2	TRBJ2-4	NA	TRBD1	CASRPGQGSAKNIQYF	TGTGCCAGCAGGCCGGGACAGGGTTCAGCCAAAAACATTCAGTACTTC
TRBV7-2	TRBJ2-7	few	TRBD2	CASSYLAGGIYEQYF	TGTGCCAGCAGCTATCTAGCGGGGGGGATTTACGAGCAGTACTTC
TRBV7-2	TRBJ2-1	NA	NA	CASSQGLSANEQFF	TGTGCCAGCAGCCAGGGGCTTTCGGCCAATGAGCAGTTCTTC
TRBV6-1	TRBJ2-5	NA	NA	CAIGQGGGETQYF	TGTGCCATTGGACAGGGAGGGGGAGAGACCCAGTACTTC
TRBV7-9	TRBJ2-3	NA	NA	CASTSRGGADTQYF	TGTGCCAGCACCTCTCGCGGGGGCGCAGATACGCAGTATTTT
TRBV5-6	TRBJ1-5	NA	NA	CASSFWAFNQPQHF	TGTGCCAGCAGCTTCTGGGCCTTCAATCAGCCCCAGCATTTT
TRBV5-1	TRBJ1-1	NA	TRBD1	CASSLDRGMNTEAFF	TGCGCCAGCAGCTTGGACAGGGGCATGAACACTGAAGCTTTCTTT
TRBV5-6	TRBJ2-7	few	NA	CASSFPRASYEQYF	TGTGCCAGCAGCTTCCCCAGGGCCTCCTACGAGCAGTACTTC
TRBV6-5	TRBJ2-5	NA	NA	CASSRRGAEGETQYF	TGTGCCAGCAGCAGACGGGGAGCGGAGGGGGAGACCCAGTACTTC
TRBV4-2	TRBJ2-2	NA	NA	CASSQAGGADTGELFF	TGTGCCAGCAGCCAAGCGGGGGGCGCAGACACCGGGGAGCTGTTTTTT
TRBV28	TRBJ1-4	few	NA	CASSPLGGVLNEKLFF	TGTGCCAGCAGCCCCTTAGGAGGGGTCCTTAATGAAAAACTGTTTTTT
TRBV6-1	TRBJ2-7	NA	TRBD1	CASSLRRDSPYEQYF	TGTGCCAGCAGCCTTCGCCGGGACAGTCCCTACGAGCAGTACTTC
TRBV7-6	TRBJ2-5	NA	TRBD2	CASSYWRERRETQYF	TGTGCCAGCAGCTATTGGCGGGAGCGCCGAGAGACCCAGTACTTC
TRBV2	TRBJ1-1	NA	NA	CASSDWNEAFF	TGTGCCAGCAGCGACTGGAATGAAGCTTTCTTT
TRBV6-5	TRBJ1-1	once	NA	CASMGGAGWNTEAFF	TGTGCCAGCATGGGGGGGGCAGGTTGGAACACTGAAGCTTTCTTT
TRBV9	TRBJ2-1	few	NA	CASSGLYGQSYNEQFF	TGTGCCAGCAGCGGTCTCTATGGACAGTCCTACAATGAGCAGTTCTTC
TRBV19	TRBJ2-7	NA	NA	CASSNRPELRDEQYF	TGTGCCAGTAGTAACAGGCCCGAGCTAAGGGACGAGCAGTACTTC
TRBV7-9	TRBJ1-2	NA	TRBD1	CSSSSPDRVYGYTF	TGTTCCAGCAGCTCCCCTGACAGGGTCTATGGCTACACCTTC
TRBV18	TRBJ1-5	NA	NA	CASSPWVGGGNQPQHF	TGTGCCAGCTCACCGTGGGTCGGGGGAGGGAATCAGCCCCAGCATTTT
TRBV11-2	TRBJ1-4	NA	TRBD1	CASSLGTGARNEKLFF	TGTGCCAGCAGCTTAGGTACAGGGGCACGTAATGAAAAACTGTTTTTT
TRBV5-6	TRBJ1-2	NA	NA	CASSPPGEFYGYTF	TGTGCCAGCAGCCCGCCGGGGGAGTTCTATGGCTACACCTTC
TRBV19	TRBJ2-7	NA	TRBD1	CASPGTGYGEQYF	TGTGCCAGCCCCGGGACAGGGTATGGCGAGCAGTACTTC
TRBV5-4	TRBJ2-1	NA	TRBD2	CASSSLAGGGNEQFF	TGTGCCAGCAGCTCGCTAGCGGGAGGGGGTAATGAGCAGTTCTTC
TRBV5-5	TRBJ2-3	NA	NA	CASSLGAGADTQYF	TGTGCCAGCAGCTTGGGTGCAGGGGCAGATACGCAGTATTTT
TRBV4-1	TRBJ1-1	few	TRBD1	CASSQDHGGTGAQNTEAFF	TGCGCCAGCAGCCAAGATCATGGTGGGACAGGGGCCCAGAACACTGAAGCTTTCTTT
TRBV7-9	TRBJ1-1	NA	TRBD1	CSSSLGQGVNTEAFF	TGTTCCAGCAGCCTGGGACAGGGGGTGAACACTGAAGCTTTCTTT
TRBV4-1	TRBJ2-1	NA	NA	CASSPIFYNEQFF	TGCGCCAGCAGTCCTATCTTCTACAATGAGCAGTTCTTC
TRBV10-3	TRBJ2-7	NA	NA	CAIRSLSNEQYF	TGTGCCATCCGATCCCTAAGTAACGAGCAGTACTTC
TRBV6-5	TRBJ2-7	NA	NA	CASSYGGRSYEQYF	TGTGCCAGCAGTTACGGGGGGAGGAGCTACGAGCAGTACTTC
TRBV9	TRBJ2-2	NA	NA	CASSVGTVNTGELFF	TGTGCCAGCAGCGTAGGGACAGTTAACACCGGGGAGCTGTTTTTT
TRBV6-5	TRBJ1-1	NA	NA	CATEAPPGTEAFF	TGTGCCACCGAAGCCCCCCCGGGAACTGAAGCTTTCTTT
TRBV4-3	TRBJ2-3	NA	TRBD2	CASSPDLRGGTDTQYF	TGCGCCAGCAGCCCTGACTTGCGGGGGGGCACAGATACGCAGTATTTT